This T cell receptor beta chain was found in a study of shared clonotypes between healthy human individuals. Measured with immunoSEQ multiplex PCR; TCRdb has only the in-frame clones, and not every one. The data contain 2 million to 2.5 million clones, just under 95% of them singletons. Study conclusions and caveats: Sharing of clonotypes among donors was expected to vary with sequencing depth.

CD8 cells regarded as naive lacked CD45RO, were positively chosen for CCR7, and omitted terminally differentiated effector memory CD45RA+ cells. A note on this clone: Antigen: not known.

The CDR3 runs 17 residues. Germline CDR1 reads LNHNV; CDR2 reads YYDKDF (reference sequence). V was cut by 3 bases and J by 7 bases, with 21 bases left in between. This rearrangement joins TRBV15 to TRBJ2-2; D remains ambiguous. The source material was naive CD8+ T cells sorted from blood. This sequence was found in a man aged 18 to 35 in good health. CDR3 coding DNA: TGTGCCACCAGCAGCGATGTCTTAAGCCAGAGGAGCGGGGAGCTGTTTTTT. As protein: CATSSDVLSQRSGELFF.